This T cell receptor (beta chain) was recorded in a study of blood T cell repertoires in COVID-19. The germline V and J ends were trimmed by 2 bases and 6 bases, with 20 bases remaining between them. The V gene's germline CDR1 is LGHDT and CDR2 YNNKEL (reference sequence). The CDR3 is made up of 17 amino acids. Sequencing was performed with immunoSEQ multiplex PCR; in TCRdb, only in-frame clones are kept and a portion is missing. Among under 300,000 clones listed, around 86% were seen once. The chain uses TRBV3-1 (or the pseudogene TRBV3-2) and TRBJ1-5; D is uncertain. The TCR was taken from a woman aged 25 to 39 with active or convalescent COVID-19. The sequencing input was peripheral blood. CDR3 nucleotides: TGTGCCAGCAGCCAAAGCCACACCCTAGTCGGCGGTCAGCCCCAGCATTTT. It codes for CASSQSHTLVGGQPQHF.